These 12 T cell receptor beta chains came from one sample sequenced in a study of naive and memory T cell subsets. The beta constant-region primer was an equimolar mix of two oligonucleotides covering TRBC1 and TRBC2. TCRdb re-derived calls from the UMI-ligation and nested PCR reads in MiXCR, one entry per CDR3 protein. The profile shows about 85,000 distinct CDR3 sequences, under 15% of them singletons. Sequencing input: central memory CD4+ T cells from blood. The receptors shown here come from a human donor in good health.

The chain combines TRBV10-2 with TRBJ2-3; 12 bases agree with TRBD2. The V gene end was trimmed by 0 bases and the J gene end by 4 bases; junction bases not matched to a gene: 11. Per germline, CDR1 WSHSY and CDR2 SAAADI. CDR3 length equals 19 residues. CDR3 amino acids: CASSESNVLTSGSSDTQYF. The CDR3 DNA reads as TGCGCCAGCAGTGAGTCTAATGTCCTGACTAGCGGGAGTTCAGATACGCAGTATTTT.

This clonotype was recorded many times. CDR3 sequence reads: CASSPLSGGRADTQYF. The CDR3 DNA reads as TGTGCCAGCAGTCCCCTGTCGGGCGGGAGGGCAGATACGCAGTATTTT. V is TRBV28 and J is TRBJ2-3, with 9 bases lining up with TRBD2. Germline loops: CDR1 MDHEN, CDR2 SYDVKM. J was trimmed by 4 bases and V by 5 bases; bases with no gene match: 10. This CDR3 region has 16 residues.

This clonotype was picked up a small number of times. The chain is built from TRBV29-1 and TRBJ2-3, with D possibly being TRBD1 (5 bases). Germline CDR1 SQVTM, CDR2 ANQGSEA. With 8 bases removed from V and 0 bases from J, the gap between germline ends came to 15 bases. This CDR3 is 14 amino acids long. This CDR3 reads CSQQGAESTDTQYF. In nucleotides, the CDR3 is TGCAGCCAACAAGGGGCAGAGAGCACAGATACGCAGTATTTT.

This clonotype was recorded a few times. This chain uses TRBV14 with TRBJ2-7, with D uncertain. The V gene lost 4 bases and the J gene lost 0 bases, with 16 bases spanning the gap. The CDR3 has 16 amino acids. The V gene's germline CDR1 is SGHDN and CDR2 FVKESK. The DNA for the CDR3 is TGTGCCAGCAGCCCCCGTCGTCCGGCGAGCTCCTACGAGCAGTACTTC. Protein: CASSPRRPASSYEQYF.

This chain joins TRBV29-1 and TRBJ2-7; D unresolved. The V end was cut by 3 bases, the J end by 3 bases, with 9 bases between. CDR1 is SQVTM and CDR2 is ANQGSEA in the germline V gene. The CDR3 loop spans 12 amino acids. The CDR3 coding sequence is TGCAGCGTTGAGGCCAGAAACTACGAGCAGTACTTC. This translates into CSVEARNYEQYF.

This clonotype was observed a few times. V usage is TRBV7-9 and J usage is TRBJ2-7; 8 bases match TRBD2. V shed 3 bases and J 5 bases; nucleotides not matched to a gene: 12. Germline V gives CDR1 SEHNR, CDR2 FQNEAQ (reference sequence). This CDR3 spans 16 amino acids. This chain's CDR3 is CASSFSLAGNVDEQYF. The CDR3 region has the DNA TGTGCCAGCAGCTTTTCCCTAGCGGGTAACGTCGACGAGCAGTACTTC.

V and J are TRBV30 and TRBJ2-1; D is unresolved. Germline CDR1 is GTSNPN and CDR2 is SVGIG (reference sequence). The V and J ends lost 0 bases and 7 bases respectively, with 4 bases between them. The CDR3 loop spans 11 amino acids. CDR3 sequence (DNA): TGTGCCTGGAGTGTTCAGAATGAGCAGTTCTTC. Translation gives CAWSVQNEQFF.

The table lists this clonotype with a few counts. As DNA, the CDR3 is TGTGCCAGCAGCCAATCTGGGGCTCCTAATCAGCCCCAGCATTTT. The encoded protein is CASSQSGAPNQPQHF. The chain couples TRBV16 to TRBJ1-5; D perhaps matches TRBD1 (5 bases). Trimming took off 0 bases at V and 4 bases at J, with 10 bases between the two ends. The CDR3 consists of 15 residues. Germline V gives CDR1 KGHSY, CDR2 FQNENV.

This clonotype was observed a handful of times. This sequence joins TRBV28 and TRBJ1-1; 7 bases are shared with TRBD1. Germline V gene data show CDR1 as MDHEN and CDR2 as SYDVKM. The CDR3 runs 16 residues. Losses at the gene ends were 5 bases for V and 7 bases for J; bases not matched to a gene: 16. CDR3 DNA sequence: TGTGCCAGCAGTCCCTCCCGCGGAGGGGGCGAGCTTGAAGCTTTCTTT. It yields the protein CASSPSRGGGELEAFF.

In this sample, this clonotype turned up a few times. The chain links TRBV20-1 to TRBJ2-3; D is undetermined. From germline, CDR1 is DFQATT and CDR2 SNEGSKA (reference sequence). The CDR3 is made up of 11 amino acids. Between the trimmed V and J ends, which lost 2 bases and 4 bases, there was a span of 4 bases. CDR3 DNA: TGCAGTGCTAGACTAGCAGATACGCAGTATTTT. It translates to CSARLADTQYF.

The chain is built from TRBV27 and TRBJ1-2; no clear D gene. Germline V gives CDR1 MNHEY, CDR2 SMNVEV (reference sequence). The CDR3 sequence is 14 residues long. The V end lost 8 bases, the J end lost 2 bases, and 15 bases lay between the germline ends. The CDR3 DNA reads as TGTGCCAGCGCCCCCTTGGAGAGGAACTATGGCTACACCTTC. It encodes CASAPLERNYGYTF.

For this clonotype: Mismatch with germline at one junction end may stem from a read error. This chain uses TRBV27 with TRBJ1-4; 9 positions agree with TRBD1. Germline CDR1 and CDR2: MNHEY and SMNVEV (reference sequence). This CDR3 region has 13 residues. The CDR3 reads CAGRTGADEKLFF. The CDR3 nucleotides are TGTGCCGGCAGGACAGGGGCGGATGAAAAACTGTTTTTT.